These 3 T cell receptor beta chains were sequenced from one sample in a study of blood T cell repertoires in COVID-19. Profiled with immunoSEQ multiplex PCR; TCRdb holds only in-frame clones, not every one. The sample has approximately 300,000 clones; around 90% are singletons. Sequencing was performed on PBMCs or T cells enriched from blood (not recorded which). The origin of the receptors is a woman in her twenties or thirties who had recovered from COVID-19.

V is TRBV3-1 (or the pseudogene TRBV3-2) and J is TRBJ1-2; D is undetermined. The CDR3 extends over 17 amino acids. V was trimmed by 4 bases and J by 0 bases, leaving 18 bases between them. Germline V lookup: CDR1 LGHDT, CDR2 YNNKEL (reference sequence). CDR3 DNA: TGTGCCAGCAGCCCCAAGAGGAGGGCGGCCTCTAACTATGGCTACACCTTC. The encoded protein is CASSPKRRAASNYGYTF.

The chain employs TRBV5-1 and TRBJ2-1, with 14 bases matching TRBD2. CDR1 SGHRS and CDR2 YFSETQ come from the germline V gene. CDR3 length: 18 amino acids. V lost 4 bases and J lost 5; bases outside the gene matches: 11. The CDR3 loop reads CASSETGTSGRPHNEQFF. As DNA, the CDR3 is TGCGCCAGCAGCGAAACCGGGACTAGCGGGAGACCCCACAATGAGCAGTTCTTC.

The rearrangement joins TRBV12-3 or TRBV12-4 to TRBJ1-6, with D perhaps TRBD1 (5 bases). The CDR3 has 13 residues. The germline V and J ends were trimmed by 6 bases and 9 bases, with 12 bases remaining between them. CDR3 in DNA: TGTGCCAGCAGCCCCGGGCAGGGTTCACCCCTCCACTTT. Its protein is CASSPGQGSPLHF.